A single sample is the source of the 15 T cell receptor beta chains below, sequenced in a study of blood T cells in healthy people across ages. A J-beta primer mix and a sample-barcoded 5' primer were used in a second PCR of roughly 7 to 12 cycles. MiXCR, applied by TCRdb to the 5' RACE reads, yields one record per CDR3 protein. The sample lists roughly 1.5 million distinct CDR3 sequences, approximately 42% seen once, with about 3.8% in the top ten. Input material: blood. The receptors here all came from a woman between 18 and 29 years old in good health.

This clonotype was seen a few times. The V and J genes are TRBV6-2 or TRBV6-3 and TRBJ2-5; 7 bases are shared with TRBD1. Per the germline V gene, CDR1 is MNHEY and CDR2 is SVGEGT. The CDR3 totals 12 residues. V gave up 6 bases and J gave up 5 bases; unmatched junction bases: 3. CDR3 in amino acids: CASRVRGETQYF. The CDR3 nucleotides are TGTGCCAGCAGAGTCAGGGGGGAGACCCAGTACTTC.

J is TRBJ2-2 and V is TRBV25-1; 9 bases are a match to TRBD2. Germline CDR1 is MGHDK and CDR2 is SYGVNS. The junction had 3 bases not matched to a gene; V was cut back by 2 bases and J by 2 bases. CDR3 length: 16 amino acids. CDR3 region: CASSEGTSQNTGELFF. CDR3 sequence (DNA): TGTGCCAGCAGTGAAGGGACTAGCCAAAACACCGGGGAGCTGTTTTTT.

This clonotype was seen ten or more times. Being one base from a much bigger clone, this may be a read error. The chain recombines TRBV6-2 or TRBV6-3 with TRBJ2-5; D is undetermined. This CDR3 is 12 amino acids long. Germline V gene sequence: CDR1 MNHEY, CDR2 SVGEGT. The V gene lost 6 bases and the J gene lost 11 bases, with 16 bases spanning the gap. The CDR3 DNA sequence: TGTGCCAGCAGCTCCACTGACAATGAGCAGTACTTC. It codes for CASSSTDNEQYF.

The CDR3 coding sequence is TGTGCCAGCACGACAGGGAGAGGCTATGGCTACACCTTC. Its protein is CASTTGRGYGYTF. V and J are TRBV5-5 and TRBJ1-2, with 7 bases matching TRBD1. The germline gives CDR1 SGHKS, CDR2 YYEKEE (reference sequence). V lost 6 bases and J lost 4; bases outside the gene matches: 6. The CDR3 has 13 residues.

The V and J genes are TRBV3-1 and TRBJ1-6; D remains unclear. V gave up 4 bases and J gave up 7 bases, with 17 bases separating them. The germline CDR1 and CDR2 sequences are LGHDT and YNNKEL (reference sequence). The CDR3 has 16 residues. CDR3 amino acids: CASSPLTASSNSPLHF. CDR3 bases: TGTGCCAGCAGCCCCCTGACGGCGTCCTCCAATTCACCCCTCCACTTT. Complete variable domain (other parts from reference TRBV3-1 and TRBJ1-6): DTAVSQTPKYLVTQMGNDKSIKCEQNLGHDTMYWYKQDSKKFLKIMFSYNNKELIINETVPNRFSPKSPDKAHLNLHINSLELGDSAVYFCASSPLTASSNSPLHFGNGTRLTVT.

This rearrangement joins TRBV5-1 to TRBJ1-1; unclear D gene. Germline lookup yields CDR1 SGHRS and CDR2 YFSETQ. Trimming cost V 0 bases and J 6 bases, with 15 bases left between them. This CDR3 spans 15 amino acids. The CDR3 DNA reads TGCGCCAGCAGCTTGGAAGGCGCCGGGATCGCTGAAGCTTTCTTT. Protein: CASSLEGAGIAEAFF.

The V call is TRBV7-9, the J call TRBJ1-2, with TRBD1 identical over 12 bases. CDR3 length: 16 residues. With 5 bases clipped from V and 4 bases from J, the junction kept 8 bases outside the gene matches. From germline, CDR1 is SEHNR and CDR2 FQNEAQ (reference sequence). The CDR3 here is CASSESGTGGAYGYTF. The DNA of the CDR3 is TGTGCCAGCAGCGAGTCCGGGACAGGGGGCGCCTATGGCTACACCTTC. The full variable domain, rest sourced from reference TRBV7-9 and TRBJ1-2, is DTGVSQNPRHKITKRGQNVTFRCDPISEHNRLYWYRQTLGQGPEFLTYFQNEAQLEKSRLLSDRFSAERPKGSFSTLEIQRTEQGDSAMYLCASSESGTGGAYGYTFGSGTRLTVV.

The chain links TRBV7-9 to TRBJ2-2; weak D call: TRBD1 (6 bases). The germline V gene has CDR1 SEHNR and CDR2 FQNEAQ (reference sequence). The CDR3 has 15 amino acids. V was clipped by 5 bases and J by 5 bases, with 15 bases between them. CDR3 region: CASSTHRAGTGELFF. CDR3 bases: TGTGCCAGCAGCACCCACAGGGCTGGGACCGGGGAGCTGTTTTTT.

This clonotype was detected a few times. The chain joins TRBV4-1 to TRBJ2-5; 9 bases line up with TRBD1. The CDR3 length is 15 residues. Germline lookup yields CDR1 MGHRA and CDR2 YSYEKL. V dropped 3 bases and J dropped 2; count of bases not matched to a gene: 4. The CDR3 region has the DNA TGCGCCAGCAGCCAGGCCGGACAGGGGCAAGAGACCCAGTACTTC. It translates to CASSQAGQGQETQYF.

The chain employs TRBV11-2 and TRBJ1-2; the D is unclear. The CDR3 loop spans 13 amino acids. Deletions cut 1 base from V and 4 bases from J, with 7 bases between. Germline V gene data show CDR1 as SGHAT and CDR2 as FQNNGV. The CDR3 sequence is CASSLGIRYGYTF. DNA of the CDR3: TGTGCCAGCAGCTTAGGGATTCGCTATGGCTACACCTTC.

There are many counts of this clonotype. This chain uses TRBV20-1 with TRBJ1-5, with D hard to call. The V end lost 0 bases, the J end lost 2 bases, and 5 bases lay between the germline ends. The CDR3 is made up of 13 amino acids. CDR1 and CDR2 from the germline V gene are DFQATT and SNEGSKA (reference sequence). The CDR3 sequence is CSARDPGNQPQHF. The CDR3 coding sequence is TGCAGTGCTAGAGATCCCGGCAATCAGCCCCAGCATTTT.

This chain connects TRBV28 to TRBJ2-7; D unresolved. The germline gives CDR1 MDHEN, CDR2 SYDVKM. The CDR3 totals 13 residues. V was clipped by 4 bases and J by 7 bases, with 14 bases between them. In DNA, the CDR3 is TGTGCCAGCAGTTCTTCACGGTTGGGTGAGCAGTACTTC. Protein sequence: CASSSSRLGEQYF.

This clonotype was counted a few times. The junction departs from germline at one end; a sequencing error may be responsible. This chain joins TRBV7-9 and TRBJ2-7, with D perhaps matching TRBD1 (5 bases). This CDR3 spans 14 amino acids. CDR1 and CDR2 from the germline V gene are SEHNR and FQNEAQ (reference sequence). CDR3 sequence (DNA): TGTGCCAGCAGTTTAGTCCCGGACACCTACGAGCAGTACTTC. It encodes CASSLVPDTYEQYF.

This clonotype has more than one count but fewer than ten. The chain uses TRBV6-1 and TRBJ2-3, with TRBD2 matching 8 bases. The V and J ends lost 8 bases and 0 bases, in that order; junction bases with no gene match: 7. This CDR3 contains 15 residues. The germline V gene has CDR1 MNHNS and CDR2 SASEGT. The CDR3 is CASGLREGSTDTQYF. DNA of the CDR3: TGTGCCAGCGGACTCCGGGAGGGTAGCACAGATACGCAGTATTTT.

This clonotype occurred a few times. The rearrangement links TRBV11-2 to TRBJ2-7; a possible D gene is TRBD1 (5 bases). V lost 0 bases and J lost 1, with 10 bases in between. The CDR3 runs to 15 residues. The germline gives CDR1 SGHAT, CDR2 FQNNGV. The DNA for the CDR3 is TGTGCCAGCAGCTTAGACAGGGTGGCTTCCTACGAGCAGTACTTC. Protein: CASSLDRVASYEQYF.